The rows below give T cell receptor beta chains drawn from one sample of a study of T cells in Graves' hyperthyroidism and ophthalmopathy. TCRdb called the multiplex PCR reads again in MiXCR, with one record for every CDR3 protein. The sample lists some 370,000 distinct CDR3 sequences; roughly 17% were seen once. Input material: blood. These receptors all stem from a woman in her twenties or thirties with Graves' hyperthyroidism that later progressed to Graves' ophthalmopathy. CDR3s include the opening cysteine and the closing phenylalanine or tryptophan. A D gene is named only where the DNA matches it firmly. Where a row states a size, it is once, few, many or the class of an expanded clone; other rows omit it.

V gene	D gene	J gene	clone size	CDR3 protein	CDR3 DNA
TRBV28	NA	TRBJ1-4	many	CASTPRNSGNEKLFF	TGTGCCAGCACCCCTCGTAACAGCGGGAATGAAAAACTGTTTTTT
TRBV28	NA	TRBJ1-1	once	CASSLIDREAFF	TGTGCCAGCAGCCTCATAGACAGGGAAGCTTTCTTT
TRBV4-1	TRBD1	TRBJ1-2	many	CASSLPGGGYTF	TGCGCCAGCAGCCTACCAGGGGGTGGCTACACCTTC
TRBV15	TRBD1	TRBJ2-3	NA	CATSSGQASSTDTQYF	TGTGCCACCAGCTCGGGACAGGCGTCGAGCACAGATACGCAGTATTTT
TRBV5-1	NA	TRBJ2-1	many	CASSLEAWNEQFF	TGCGCCAGCAGCTTGGAAGCCTGGAATGAGCAGTTCTTC
TRBV6-4	NA	TRBJ2-2	many	CASSVGEGTGELFF	TGTGCCAGCAGTGTGGGTGAGGGCACCGGGGAGCTGTTTTTT
TRBV28	NA	TRBJ1-3	many	CASTAFDISGNTIYF	TGTGCCAGCACCGCCTTTGACATCTCTGGAAACACCATATATTTT
TRBV7-3	NA	TRBJ2-2	NA	CASSLSGAGNTGELFF	TGTGCCAGCAGCTTAAGCGGTGCAGGGAACACCGGGGAGCTGTTTTTT
TRBV15	NA	TRBJ2-5	many	CATSRDTMETQYF	TGTGCCACCAGCAGAGATACGATGGAGACCCAGTACTTC
TRBV12-5	NA	TRBJ2-5	many	CASGFLGEGKQETQYF	TGTGCTAGTGGTTTCCTAGGCGAGGGAAAGCAAGAGACCCAGTACTTC
TRBV20-1	TRBD1	TRBJ1-2	many	CSAITGTGNYGYTF	TGCAGTGCTATCACCGGGACAGGCAACTATGGCTACACCTTC
TRBV10-1	NA	TRBJ2-1	NA	CASRRLVNEQFF	TGCGCCAGCAGACGACTAGTCAATGAGCAGTTCTTC
TRBV7-9	TRBD1	TRBJ2-7	few	CASSSWDRGEDEQYF	TGTGCCAGCAGCTCCTGGGACAGGGGTGAGGATGAGCAGTACTTC
TRBV7-9	TRBD1	TRBJ2-1	NA	CASSFHRDRAGYNEQFF	TGTGCCAGCAGCTTCCACCGGGACAGGGCGGGGTACAATGAGCAGTTCTTC
TRBV6-5	NA	TRBJ1-2	many	CASSYSGRLDYGYTF	TGTGCCAGCAGTTACTCGGGACGTTTAGACTATGGCTACACCTTC
TRBV2	TRBD1	TRBJ1-3	many	CASSADRASGNTIYF	TGTGCCAGCAGCGCGGACAGGGCCTCTGGAAACACCATATATTTT
TRBV2	TRBD2	TRBJ2-7	NA	CASTSPILGLAGASLPEQYF	TGTGCCAGCACCTCCCCCATCTTGGGACTAGCGGGGGCATCCCTTCCCGAGCAGTACTTC
TRBV5-1	TRBD1	TRBJ1-1	NA	CASSGRGIDRYNTEAFF	TGCGCCAGCAGCGGCAGGGGGATAGACAGGTACAACACTGAAGCTTTCTTT
TRBV10-1	TRBD2	TRBJ2-1	NA	CASSDSASGSGYEQFF	TGCGCCAGCAGTGATTCAGCTAGCGGGAGTGGTTATGAGCAGTTCTTC
TRBV7-8	NA	TRBJ1-1	many	CASSAGWGGNTEAFF	TGTGCCAGCAGCGCCGGGTGGGGTGGGAACACTGAAGCTTTCTTT
TRBV3-1	NA	TRBJ2-1	few	CASSPGDIYSDEQFF	TGTGCCAGCAGCCCAGGGGACATTTATAGCGATGAGCAGTTCTTC
TRBV20-1	NA	TRBJ1-5	few	CSASEGDRGAQHF	TGCAGTGCTAGTGAGGGGGATCGCGGGGCCCAGCATTTT
TRBV20-1	NA	TRBJ1-6	many	CSARADGALNSPLHF	TGCAGTGCTAGAGCTGACGGGGCGTTGAATTCACCCCTCCACTTT
TRBV29-1	TRBD1	TRBJ2-1	few	CSERGPGGNEQFF	TGCAGCGAACGAGGACCAGGGGGCAATGAGCAGTTCTTC
TRBV10-3	NA	TRBJ2-3	NA	CAISDSTDTQYF	TGTGCCATCAGCGATAGCACAGATACGCAGTATTTT
TRBV3-1	TRBD2	TRBJ2-1	many	CASSQERELSNEQFF	TGTGCCAGCAGCCAAGAGCGGGAGTTGAGCAATGAGCAGTTCTTC
TRBV3-1	NA	TRBJ2-3	few	CASSRERLSTDTQYF	TGTGCCAGCAGCCGAGAGCGACTGTCCACAGATACGCAGTATTTT
TRBV7-2	NA	TRBJ2-7	NA	CASSQEPPPWEQYF	TGTGCCAGCAGCCAAGAACCGCCACCCTGGGAGCAGTACTTC
TRBV19	TRBD2	TRBJ2-1	NA	CASKGGTSGRGSYNEQFF	TGTGCCAGTAAGGGGGGGACTAGCGGGAGGGGATCCTACAATGAGCAGTTCTTC
TRBV5-4	NA	TRBJ2-1	few	CASTAWPYAGAPYNEQFF	TGTGCCAGCACAGCTTGGCCCTACGCGGGGGCCCCGTACAATGAGCAGTTCTTC
TRBV5-1	NA	TRBJ2-7	many	CASSLGTGEEQYF	TGCGCCAGCAGCTTAGGGACCGGAGAAGAGCAGTACTTC
TRBV5-1	NA	TRBJ2-3	NA	CASSLGLRGEWKQYF	TGCGCCAGCAGCTTGGGCCTTCGTGGAGAATGGAAGCAGTATTTT
TRBV4-2	TRBD1	TRBJ2-5	NA	CASSQGAGGQETQYF	TGTGCCAGCAGCCAAGGGGCAGGGGGACAAGAGACCCAGTACTTC
TRBV28	NA	TRBJ2-7	many	CASRDPGEKGAYEQYF	TGTGCCAGCAGAGATCCGGGAGAAAAAGGGGCTTACGAGCAGTACTTC
TRBV18	TRBD1	TRBJ1-2	NA	CASSPNPGTGLGYTF	TGTGCCAGCTCACCGAACCCCGGGACAGGGTTAGGCTACACCTTC
TRBV27	NA	TRBJ1-5	NA	CASSLNNNNQPQHF	TGTGCCAGCAGTTTAAACAACAACAATCAGCCCCAGCATTTT
TRBV20-1	TRBD2	TRBJ2-7	many	CSAVAGGTYEQYF	TGCAGTGCTGTAGCGGGGGGCACCTACGAGCAGTACTTC
TRBV11-2	NA	TRBJ2-5	many	CASSLGWGVGETQYF	TGTGCCAGCAGCTTAGGTTGGGGTGTGGGAGAGACCCAGTACTTC
TRBV5-1	NA	TRBJ1-6	many	CASSYDGAGLSSYNSPLHF	TGCGCCAGCAGCTACGACGGCGCAGGACTTAGCTCCTATAATTCACCCCTCCACTTT
TRBV5-1	TRBD2	TRBJ2-1	NA	CASSIPGLAGHEQFF	TGCGCCAGCAGCATCCCGGGACTAGCGGGGCATGAGCAGTTCTTC
TRBV24-1	TRBD1	TRBJ2-7	NA	CATSDSGTGVAEQYF	TGTGCCACCAGTGATTCCGGGACAGGGGTGGCCGAGCAGTACTTC
TRBV10-3	NA	TRBJ2-1	many	CAISKDDANYNEQFF	TGTGCCATCAGTAAGGACGACGCAAACTACAATGAGCAGTTCTTC
TRBV2	NA	TRBJ2-7	many	CASRPETGEQYF	TGTGCCAGCAGACCTGAGACGGGCGAGCAGTACTTC
TRBV11-1	NA	TRBJ2-3	NA	CASSLGSGNTDTEYF	TGTGCCAGCAGCTTAGGTAGCGGTAACACAGATACGGAGTATTTT
TRBV6-2/TRBV6-3	NA	TRBJ1-5	NA	CASSFGLFYSNQPQHF	TGTGCCAGCAGTTTTGGGCTCTTCTATAGCAATCAGCCCCAGCATTTT
TRBV12-3/TRBV12-4	NA	TRBJ2-7	many	CASSPTHPDAYYEQYF	TGTGCCAGCAGCCCAACCCACCCGGACGCTTACTACGAGCAGTACTTC
TRBV5-8	NA	TRBJ2-2	many	CASSFFRDSTNTGELFF	TGTGCCAGCAGCTTCTTCCGGGACTCAACGAACACCGGGGAGCTGTTTTTT
TRBV6-5	TRBD2	TRBJ2-5	many	CASSYSRGASGTQYF	TGTGCCAGCAGTTACTCCCGAGGGGCTAGCGGGACACAGTACTTC
TRBV2	NA	TRBJ1-5	few	CASTPGRGASQPQHF	TGTGCCAGCACTCCCGGACGGGGGGCTAGTCAGCCCCAGCATTTT
TRBV6-1	NA	TRBJ2-2	many	CASSTPGSPGELFF	TGTGCCAGCAGCACTCCAGGTTCCCCCGGGGAGCTGTTTTTT
TRBV7-7	NA	TRBJ2-1	NA	CASSVDLEGGSNEQFF	TGTGCTAGCAGCGTAGATCTGGAAGGGGGGAGCAATGAGCAGTTCTTC
TRBV15	NA	TRBJ1-5	few	CATSRDQGKAWPQHF	TGTGCCACCAGCAGAGATCAGGGAAAAGCGTGGCCCCAGCATTTT